This T cell receptor beta chain was recovered during a study of shared clonotypes between healthy human individuals. Trimming took 5 bases from V and 7 from J, leaving 12 bases between them. CDR1 MNHEY and CDR2 SMNVEV come from the germline V gene (reference sequence). The CDR3 is made up of 12 amino acids. The assay was run at deep level. Using immunoSEQ multiplex PCR, the repertoire was profiled, and TCRdb retains in-frame clones only, with some absent. The data contain about 2.4 million clones, approximately 94% of them singletons. The material sequenced was naive CD4+ T cells from PBMCs. Subset defined: CD45RA+ positively selected. This chain connects TRBV27 to TRBJ2-7; tentatively, D is TRBD2 (5 bases). The sequence came from a man younger than 35 in good health. Some clones in this sample may be carry-over from other donors' samples. The chain's CDR3 is CASSPRPGEQYF. The CDR3 nucleotides are TGTGCCAGCAGTCCAAGACCGGGGGAGCAGTACTTC.